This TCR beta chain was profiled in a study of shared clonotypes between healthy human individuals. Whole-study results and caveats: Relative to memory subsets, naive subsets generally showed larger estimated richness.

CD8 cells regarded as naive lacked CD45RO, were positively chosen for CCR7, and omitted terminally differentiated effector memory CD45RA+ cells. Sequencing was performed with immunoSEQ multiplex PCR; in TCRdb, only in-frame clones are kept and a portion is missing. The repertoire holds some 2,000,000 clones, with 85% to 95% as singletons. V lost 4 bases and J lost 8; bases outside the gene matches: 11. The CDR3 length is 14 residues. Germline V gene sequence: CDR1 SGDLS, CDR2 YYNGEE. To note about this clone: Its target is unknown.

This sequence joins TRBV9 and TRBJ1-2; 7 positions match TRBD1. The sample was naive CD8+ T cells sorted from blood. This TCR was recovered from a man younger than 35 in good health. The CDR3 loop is CASSLGGPLVGYTF. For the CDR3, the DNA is TGTGCCAGCAGCTTAGGGGGCCCGCTGGTGGGCTACACCTTC.